These 15 T cell receptor beta chains share one sample of origin, sequenced in a study of blood T cell repertoires in COVID-19. Some clones are missing from TCRdb's copy, which holds only in-frame ones; the method was immunoSEQ multiplex PCR. The table lists tens of thousands of clones, around 67% of them singletons. The sample consisted of peripheral blood. The receptors were gathered from a human donor with acute or convalescent COVID-19. The donor label of this sample is uncertain.

The chain recombines TRBV18 with TRBJ1-5; D call uncertain. Germline CDR1 KGHSH, CDR2 LQKENI. Trimming removed 2 bases at V and 6 bases at J, with 14 bases between. The CDR3 is 15 amino acids. CDR3 in amino acids: CASSPEPGSGQPQHF. Written as DNA, the CDR3 is TGTGCCAGCTCACCAGAACCCGGGTCTGGTCAGCCCCAGCATTTT.

The chain recombines TRBV2 with TRBJ2-4, with 8 bases that match TRBD1. The CDR3 runs to 14 residues. The J segment lost 7 bases and the V segment lost 4 bases, leaving 6 bases of the junction unmatched. Germline V lookup: CDR1 SNHLY, CDR2 FYNNEI. CDR3 DNA: TGTGCCAGCAGTGTCAGGGGGCGAGTGAACATTCAGTACTTC. Its protein product is CASSVRGRVNIQYF.

CDR3: CASSLGTGGETQYF. The DNA for the CDR3 is TGTGCCAGCAGCCTAGGGACAGGGGGAGAGACCCAGTACTTC. The chain couples TRBV11-2 to TRBJ2-5; 11 nucleotides match TRBD1. Trimming cost V 5 bases and J 4 bases; bases outside gene matches: 3. The CDR3 runs 14 residues. Germline-derived CDR1 and CDR2 are SGHAT and FQNNGV. Using reference TRBV11-2 and TRBJ2-5 for the parts outside the CDR3, the full variable domain is EAGVAQSPRYKIIEKRQSVAFWCNPISGHATLYWYQQILGQGPKLLIQFQNNGVVDDSQLPKDRFSAERLKGVDSTLKIQPAKLEDSAVYLCASSLGTGGETQYFGPGTRLLVL.

The chain joins TRBV30 to TRBJ2-5; the D gene is possibly TRBD2 (6 bases). The germline V and J ends were trimmed by 3 bases and 4 bases, with 9 bases remaining between them. This CDR3 has 12 residues. Germline CDR1 is GTSNPN and CDR2 is SVGIG (reference sequence). The CDR3 coding sequence is TGTGCCTGGAGGACTAGTACAGAGACCCAGTACTTC. Encoded protein: CAWRTSTETQYF. Based on the CDR3 plus reference TRBV30 and TRBJ2-5, the full variable domain is SQTIHQWPATLVQPVGSPLSLECTVEGTSNPNLYWYRQAAGRGLQLLFYSVGIGQISSEVPQNLSASRPQDRQFILSSKKLLLSDSGFYLCAWRTSTETQYFGPGTRLLVL.

The V gene is TRBV6-1, the J gene TRBJ1-2; possible D gene TRBD1, 6 bases. V was trimmed by 1 base and J by 6 bases, leaving 12 bases between them. Germline CDR1 and CDR2: MNHNS and SASEGT. CDR3 length: 14 residues. CDR3 sequence: CASSEGDTVHGYTF. As DNA, the CDR3 is TGTGCCAGCAGTGAAGGGGACACAGTCCATGGCTACACCTTC.

V and J are TRBV7-6 and TRBJ2-2; 8 nucleotides match TRBD2. Germline CDR1 reads SGHVS; CDR2 reads FNYEAQ. This CDR3 comprises 15 residues. V shed 6 bases, J shed 5 bases, and the junction held 8 bases outside the gene matches. CDR3 loop: CASSPGLVDTGELFF. The CDR3 nucleotides read TGTGCCAGCAGTCCGGGACTAGTCGATACCGGGGAGCTGTTTTTT.

This rearrangement joins TRBV7-9 to TRBJ2-1, with a possible D match to TRBD2 (5 bases). V was pared by 2 bases and J by 1 base, with 9 bases between. Germline CDR1 is SEHNR and CDR2 is FQNEAQ (reference sequence). This CDR3 has 15 amino acids. CDR3 in DNA: TGTGCCAGCAGCTTATCCCGGGGTTCCTACAATGAGCAGTTCTTC. Residues: CASSLSRGSYNEQFF.

J is TRBJ1-5 and V is TRBV15; 8 nucleotides agree with TRBD1. This CDR3 contains 15 residues. Trimming cost V 6 bases and J 3 bases; bases outside gene matches: 7. The germline V gene has CDR1 LNHNV and CDR2 YYDKDF (reference sequence). CDR3 nucleotides: TGTGCCACCAGGAGCGGACAGGGCTTCAATCAGCCCCAGCATTTT. This encodes CATRSGQGFNQPQHF.

This clone is categorized as medium-sized. The chain carries TRBV19 and TRBJ2-1, with 7 bases that match TRBD2. CDR1 and CDR2 from the germline V gene are LNHDA and SQIVND (reference sequence). V trimming: 0 bases; J trimming: 7 bases; junction bases outside the gene matches: 6. The CDR3 runs to 15 residues. CDR3 nucleotides: TGTGCCAGTAGTATAGATGGCGGGAGTATGAATGAGCAGTTCTTC. Its translation is CASSIDGGSMNEQFF. Variable domain in full (rest from reference TRBV19 and TRBJ2-1): DGGITQSPKYLFRKEGQNVTLSCEQNLNHDAMYWYRQDPGQGLRLIYYSQIVNDFQKGDIAEGYSVSREKKESFPLTVTSAQKNPTAFYLCASSIDGGSMNEQFFGPGTRLTVL.

V and J are TRBV30 and TRBJ2-7; D is unclear. The ends were cut back, 2 bases at V and 5 bases at J, with 10 bases in the middle. Germline assignment: CDR1 GTSNPN and CDR2 SVGIG (reference sequence). The CDR3 consists of 12 residues. The CDR3 DNA reads as TGTGCCTGGAGTAAATTCACAGACGAGCAGTACTTC. Translating it yields CAWSKFTDEQYF.

This rearrangement joins TRBV7-2 to TRBJ2-3, with D maybe TRBD2 (7 bases). The CDR3 length is 15 residues. Germline values: CDR1 SGHTA, CDR2 FQGNSA. Trimming shortened V by 5 bases and J by 7 bases, and 19 bases separated the two germline ends. The chain's CDR3 is CASSPQRGGPHTQYF. DNA of the CDR3: TGTGCCAGCAGCCCGCAGAGGGGGGGACCTCATACGCAGTATTTT.

The chain employs TRBV11-2 and TRBJ1-1; D is undetermined. There are 14 residues in the CDR3. V lost 5 bases to trimming and J lost 4 bases, with 14 bases between them. Germline CDR1 is SGHAT and CDR2 is FQNNGV. CDR3 sequence (DNA): TGTGCCAGCAGCCCCCAGCGGTTGGGCACTGAAGCTTTCTTT. This translates into CASSPQRLGTEAFF.

The CDR3 here is CASTTGTGTYNEQFF. CDR3 DNA sequence: TGTGCCAGCACAACCGGGACAGGGACCTACAATGAGCAGTTCTTC. The chain links TRBV6-5 to TRBJ2-1, with TRBD1 matching 9 bases. CDR1 is MNHEY and CDR2 is SVGAGI in the germline V gene. Germline trimming cut 7 bases from V and 2 bases from J; bases unmatched to any gene: 6. The CDR3 totals 15 residues.

The rearrangement joins TRBV4-3 to TRBJ1-2, with D uncertain. In germline, CDR1 is LGHNA, CDR2 YSLEER. There are 16 residues in the CDR3. The V gene lost 0 bases and the J gene lost 4 bases, with 15 bases spanning the gap. The CDR3 DNA follows: TGCGCCAGCAGCCAAGATACCTCCCGAGGGATCTATGGCTACACCTTC. It is translated as CASSQDTSRGIYGYTF.

This chain connects TRBV11-2 to TRBJ1-1, with 9 bases matching TRBD1. CDR1 is SGHAT, CDR2 FQNNGV, per germline. The V gene end was trimmed by 5 bases and the J gene end by 6 bases; junction bases not matched to a gene: 10. The CDR3 has 15 residues. The CDR3 DNA follows: TGTGCCAGCAGCGGCCGGACAGGGGCTTTGGCTGAAGCTTTCTTT. This gives the protein CASSGRTGALAEAFF.